This TCR beta chain was observed in a study of ipilimumab plus nivolumab after autologous stem cell transplantation. As for the study in general: A median of about 8 nivolumab and 5 or 6 ipilimumab doses were given. The DLBCL cohort had primary refractory and relapsed disease, with 18-month progression-free survival of about 86% and 29%.

In regard to this clone: Its antigen is still unknown. Other DNA sequences in this specimen translate into the identical CDR3.

Patients got ipilimumab 1 mg/kg beginning 14 to 28 days post-transplant. CDR3 length equals 13 residues. Looked up from germline, CDR1 is SGHTA and CDR2 is FQGNSA. Unmatched junction bases numbered 2, after V lost 5 bases and J lost 2 bases. Assay used: immunoSEQ multiplex PCR; TCRdb lists only in-frame clones, some missing. This table holds 20,000 to 30,000 clones, around 84% found once. Findings and limits, study-wide: Per the authors, repertoire, Treg and microbiota data justify further study.

The rearrangement uses TRBV7-2 and TRBJ1-2; 7 nucleotides match TRBD1. This clonotype was sampled from a male donor with diffuse large B-cell lymphoma. Sample: PBMCs, taken in a trial of ipilimumab plus nivolumab as post-transplant consolidation. CDR3 sequence (DNA): TGTGCCAGCAGCCGGGACAGAAACTATGGCTACACCTTC. Its protein is CASSRDRNYGYTF.